The present TCR beta chain was sequenced within a study of T cell changes during pregnancy in multiple sclerosis. The CDR3 totals 13 residues. V was trimmed by 4 bases and J by 3 bases, leaving 10 bases between them. CDR1 is MNHEY and CDR2 is SVGAGI in the germline V gene. TCRdb's copy holds only in-frame clones and misses some; the assay was immunoSEQ multiplex PCR. The sample contains about 79,000 clones, around 90% of which appear only once. The gene calls are TRBV6-5 and TRBJ2-7; no reliable D call. Sample: CD4+ T cells from peripheral blood mononuclear cells, taken in the second trimester of pregnancy. The clonotype comes from a female donor with multiple sclerosis, enrolled in a pregnancy study. The CDR3 DNA sequence: TGTGCCAGCAGTTTGAGGAACCACTACGAGCAGTACTTC. Protein product: CASSLRNHYEQYF.